Each of the 5 T cell receptor beta chains below was sequenced from the same sample in a study of blood T cell repertoires in COVID-19 (dated by TCRdb to between 2020 and 2021). Receptor amplification or capture employed the immunoSEQ multiplex PCR assay. TCRdb limited this immuneACCESS table to in-frame rearrangements with V and J called. A share of clones is missing; checked studies link under half to unresolved V genes, and the rest is unexplained. A total of about 300,000 clones appear in this sample, about four fifths of them only once. Together, the top ten hold almost 1.5% of the sample. Input material: peripheral blood. The receptors here all came from a human donor with COVID-19, enrolled during active disease. The donor label of this sample is uncertain.

The chain uses TRBV5-1 and TRBJ1-2; TRBD1 matches 9 bases. The length of the CDR3 is 15 residues. V trimming: 4 bases; J trimming: 14 bases; junction bases outside the gene matches: 18. CDR1 and CDR2 from the germline V gene are SGHRS and YFSETQ. The CDR3 reads CASSAGTGPGDGWTF. The CDR3 nucleotides read TGCGCCAGCAGCGCCGGGACAGGGCCCGGAGACGGCTGGACCTTC.

This clone was counted a single time. This chain joins TRBV5-1 and TRBJ1-5; 8 bases match TRBD1. Germline CDR1 SGHRS, CDR2 YFSETQ. J lost 6 bases, V lost 5 bases, and 7 bases had no gene match. The CDR3 extends over 14 amino acids. The CDR3, as DNA: TGCGCCAGCAGGGCGGACAGGGAGGGTCAGCCCCAGCATTTT. It codes for CASRADREGQPQHF.

The rearrangement joins TRBV28 to TRBJ1-1, with TRBD1 matching 7 bases. CDR3 length: 15 amino acids. Germline CDR1 MDHEN, CDR2 SYDVKM. V gave up 6 bases and J gave up 1 base; unmatched junction bases: 8. Written as DNA, the CDR3 is TGTGCCAGCAGCCGACAGACAGGGCCGAACACTGAAGCTTTCTTT. Translating gives CASSRQTGPNTEAFF.

The chain joins TRBV9 to TRBJ2-1; TRBD2 agrees at 16 bases. The J segment lost 8 bases and the V segment lost 2 bases, leaving 10 bases of the junction unmatched. Germline values: CDR1 SGDLS, CDR2 YYNGEE. This CDR3 has 18 amino acids. The CDR3 DNA sequence: TGTGCCAGCAGCGTCGGGACTAGCGGGAGGGCCGCGTCCGATGAGCAGTTCTTC. Translating it yields CASSVGTSGRAASDEQFF. The full variable domain, its missing parts supplied by reference TRBV9 and TRBJ2-1, is DSGVTQTPKHLITATGQRVTLRCSPRSGDLSVYWYQQSLDQGLQFLIQYYNGEERAKGNILERFSAQQFPDLHSELNLSSLELGDSALYFCASSVGTSGRAASDEQFFGPGTRLTVL.

The gene calls are TRBV19 and TRBJ1-2; D possibly corresponds to TRBD1 (5 bases). The V gene's germline CDR1 is LNHDA and CDR2 SQIVND (reference sequence). The V end was cut by 5 bases, the J end by 8 bases, with 18 bases between. The CDR3 contains 14 residues. This chain's CDR3 is CASSSTARDFGYTF. DNA for the CDR3: TGTGCCAGTAGTTCGACGGCCAGGGACTTCGGCTACACCTTC.